The rows below give T cell receptor beta chains drawn from one sample of a study of molecular identifiers for immune sequencing clone quantification. TCRdb re-analysed the PCR reads in MiXCR, keeping a single row per CDR3 protein. The sample lists roughly 100,000 distinct CDR3 sequences, about 35% occurring once. The material sequenced was naive CD8+ T cells from blood, with Jurkat cell RNA spiked in. The receptors were sampled from a human donor in good health. Some libraries in this study had Jurkat cell RNA spiked in. The CDR3 runs from the conserved cysteine through the conserved F or W. A D gene is named only where the DNA matches it firmly. Clone size is not always given. Where it is, it says once, few, many or a class for expanded clones.

D: -
J: TRBJ1-5
V: TRBV2
size: -
CDR3: CASSESPQEYQPQHF
DNA: TGTGCCAGCAGTGAGTCCCCCCAAGAATATCAGCCCCAGCATTTT

D: -
J: TRBJ1-4
V: TRBV28
size: few
CDR3: CASSDRPDPIEKLFF
DNA: TGTGCCAGCAGTGACCGCCCGGACCCTATCGAAAAACTGTTTTTT

D: -
J: TRBJ1-2
V: TRBV20-1
size: -
CDR3: CSARDRTNYGYAF
DNA: TGCAGTGCTAGGGACCGGACTAACTATGGCTACGCCTTC

D: -
J: TRBJ2-7
V: TRBV30
size: -
CDR3: CAWSDRKTYEQYF
DNA: TGTGCCTGGAGTGATAGGAAAACCTACGAGCAGTACTTC

D: -
J: TRBJ1-5
V: TRBV5-6
size: many
CDR3: CASSQGLGSNQPQHF
DNA: TGTGCCAGCAGCCAAGGACTAGGAAGCAATCAGCCCCAGCATTTT

D: TRBD2
J: TRBJ2-3
V: TRBV4-3
size: -
CDR3: CASSQIAGGTDTQNF
DNA: TGCGCCAGCAGCCAGATAGCGGGAGGCACAGATACGCAGAATTTT

D: -
J: TRBJ2-1
V: TRBV30
size: -
CDR3: CAWRGGLEIYNEQFF
DNA: TGTGCCTGGAGGGGTGGTCTGGAGATCTACAATGAGCAGTTCTTC

D: TRBD1
J: TRBJ1-1
V: TRBV2
size: -
CDR3: CASAGQGTEAFF
DNA: TGTGCCAGCGCAGGACAGGGCACTGAAGCTTTCTTT

D: TRBD1
J: TRBJ2-7
V: TRBV18
size: few
CDR3: CASSPDRSTYEQYF
DNA: TGTGCCAGCTCACCGGACAGGAGTACCTACGAGCAGTACTTC

D: -
J: TRBJ1-3
V: TRBV5-6
size: many
CDR3: CASSQWSVGTGNTIYF
DNA: TGCGCCAGCAGCCAATGGTCTGTAGGGACTGGAAACACCATATATTTT

D: -
J: TRBJ2-3
V: TRBV11-2
size: -
CDR3: CANRPDTQYF
DNA: TGTGCCAACAGACCGGATACGCAGTATTTT

D: -
J: TRBJ1-5
V: TRBV7-2
size: few
CDR3: CASSPDRPNQPQHF
DNA: TGTGCCAGCAGCCCCGACAGGCCCAATCAGCCCCAGCATTTT

D: -
J: TRBJ1-1
V: TRBV12-3/TRBV12-4
size: many
CDR3: CASSLARGWTEAFF
DNA: TGTGCCAGCAGTTTAGCGCGAGGGTGGACTGAAGCTTTCTTT

D: -
J: TRBJ2-3
V: TRBV28
size: many
CDR3: CASSLVLSRDTQYF
DNA: TGTGCCAGCAGTTTAGTGCTATCCCGAGATACGCAGTATTTT

D: TRBD2
J: TRBJ2-3
V: TRBV28
size: few
CDR3: CASSSPLSGRMSDTQYF
DNA: TGTGCCAGCAGTTCCCCCCTTAGCGGGAGGATGTCAGATACGCAGTATTTT

D: -
J: TRBJ1-4
V: TRBV18
size: -
CDR3: CASSPGQKLNEKLFF
DNA: TGTGCCAGCTCACCGGGCCAGAAACTTAATGAAAAACTGTTTTTT

D: -
J: TRBJ1-1
V: TRBV19
size: many
CDR3: CASSYTLNTEAFF
DNA: TGTGCCAGTAGTTACACACTGAACACTGAAGCTTTCTTT

D: -
J: TRBJ2-3
V: TRBV7-9
size: many
CDR3: CAQEGGASTDTQYF
DNA: TGTGCCCAGGAGGGAGGTGCTAGCACAGATACGCAGTATTTT

D: TRBD2
J: TRBJ2-1
V: TRBV29-1
size: few
CDR3: CSVAGTSYEQFF
DNA: TGCAGCGTCGCCGGGACTAGCTATGAGCAGTTCTTC

D: -
J: TRBJ1-3
V: TRBV7-6
size: -
CDR3: CASSLAPNRADTIYF
DNA: TGTGCCAGCAGCTTAGCCCCCAACAGGGCAGACACCATATATTTT

D: -
J: TRBJ2-5
V: TRBV14
size: many
CDR3: CASSQDGSSTTQYF
DNA: TGTGCCAGCAGCCAAGATGGGTCCTCGACGACCCAGTACTTC